This TCR beta chain was profiled in a study of T cell repertoires in cytomegalovirus infection. Study background: Public TCR beta signature analysis indicated the presence of both CMV infection and matching HLA type.

Germline CDR1 is SGHVS and CDR2 is FQNEAQ. This CDR3 comprises 14 residues. V lost 1 base and J lost 4, with 10 bases in between. This clonotype was observed many times. What it recognizes is unknown. From the reads, TCRdb called clonotypes with MiXCR, one entry per CDR3 protein. Of about 830,000 distinct CDR3 sequences listed, 32% are singletons. Findings and limits, study-wide: Carriers of CMV and the relevant HLA type were discriminated by public TCR beta frequency.

The TCR sequence derives from a human donor in good health (CMV status not recorded). Some clones in this sample may be carry-over from other donors' samples. Sample: cultured CD8+ T cells from PBMCs, taken from culture after CMV antigen stimulation. The V and J genes are TRBV7-8 and TRBJ1-1; D may be TRBD1 (6 bases). CDR3 sequence reads: CASSLGTAGTEAFF. The CDR3 DNA follows: TGTGCCAGCAGCTTAGGGACAGCGGGCACTGAAGCTTTCTTT.